The clone carrying this TCR beta chain was recorded a few times. These data are taken from a study of beta chain features in type 1 diabetes. Germline V lookup: CDR1 SGHNT, CDR2 YENEEA. The CDR3 has 17 amino acids. V was pared by 5 bases and J by 2 bases, with 7 bases of the junction left unmatched. Reverse transcribing all isolated RNA meant expressed TCRB transcripts were sequenced. The data were produced by immunoSEQ multiplex PCR, yet TCRdb's version contains in-frame clones alone and is incomplete. The sample includes 120,000 to 150,000 clones, 8.5% to 12% of them seen just once. The chain recombines TRBV11-3 with TRBJ2-1; 12 bases agree with TRBD2. Sequenced material: naive CD4+ T cells from blood. The TCR originated in a man aged 18 to 29 in good health. The CDR3 coding sequence is TGTGCCAGCAGCCAAAGCCCTAGCGGGGGGGCCTACAATGAGCAGTTCTTC. Its protein is CASSQSPSGGAYNEQFF.